This T cell receptor beta chain stems from a study of identifying expanded T cells in peripheral blood. Whole-study findings and limits: Across healthy donors, higher total template counts meant significantly greater approximately two-week count variance.

Repertoires were generated with immunoSEQ multiplex PCR, while TCRdb's copy carries only in-frame clones and drops some. The sample consists of about 86,000 clones, approximately 88% of them appearing once. Germline CDR1 is SGHNT and CDR2 is YYREEE (reference sequence). This CDR3 contains 15 residues. V lost 1 base to trimming and J lost 0 bases, with 10 bases between them. Collection occurred without any documented infections or immune events in donors. A word on this clone: Its antigen is not known.

This clonotype was obtained from a person between 18 and 75 years old in good health. The V and J genes are TRBV5-4 and TRBJ1-1; D possibly corresponds to TRBD1 (5 bases). The sequencing sample was made of blood. Here the CDR3 DNA reads TGTGCCAGCAGCTTGCCGTCGGGGCTGAACACTGAAGCTTTCTTT. This sequence encodes CASSLPSGLNTEAFF.